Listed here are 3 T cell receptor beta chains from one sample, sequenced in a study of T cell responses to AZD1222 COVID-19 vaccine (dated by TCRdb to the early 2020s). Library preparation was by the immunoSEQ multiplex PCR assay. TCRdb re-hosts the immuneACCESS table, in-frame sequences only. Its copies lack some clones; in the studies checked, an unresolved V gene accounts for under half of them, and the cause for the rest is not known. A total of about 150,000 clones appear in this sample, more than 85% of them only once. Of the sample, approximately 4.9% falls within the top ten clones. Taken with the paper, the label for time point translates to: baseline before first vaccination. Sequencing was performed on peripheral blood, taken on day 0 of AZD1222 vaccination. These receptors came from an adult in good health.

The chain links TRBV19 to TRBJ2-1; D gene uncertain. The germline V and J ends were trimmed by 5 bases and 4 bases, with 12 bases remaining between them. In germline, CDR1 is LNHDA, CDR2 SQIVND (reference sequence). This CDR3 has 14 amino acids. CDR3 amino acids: CASSPFGDYNEQFF. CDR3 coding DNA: TGTGCCAGTAGTCCGTTTGGCGATTACAATGAGCAGTTCTTC.

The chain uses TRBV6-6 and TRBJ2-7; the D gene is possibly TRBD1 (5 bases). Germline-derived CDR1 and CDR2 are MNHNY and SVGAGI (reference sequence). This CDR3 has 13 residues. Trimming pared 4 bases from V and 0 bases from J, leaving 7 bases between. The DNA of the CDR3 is TGTGCCAGCAGTTCAGACAGCTCCTACGAGCAGTACTTC. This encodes CASSSDSSYEQYF.

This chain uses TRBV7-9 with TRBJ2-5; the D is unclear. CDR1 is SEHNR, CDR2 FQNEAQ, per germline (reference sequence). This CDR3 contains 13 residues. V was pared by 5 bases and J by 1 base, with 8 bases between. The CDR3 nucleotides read TGTGCCAGCAGCAACCAGATCCAAGAGACCCAGTACTTC. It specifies CASSNQIQETQYF.